This T cell receptor beta chain was sequenced in a study of spatial heterogeneity in lung cancer. Study-wide findings and caveats: Tumor mutation count correlated with how many alpha and beta TCRs expanded intratumorally.

Between the trimmed V and J ends, which lost 0 bases and 4 bases, there was a span of 13 bases. The CDR3 consists of 15 residues. Germline V lookup: CDR1 SGHRS, CDR2 YFSETQ. Indicated time point: sample taken at primary tumor resection. One entry per CDR3 protein results from TCRdb running MiXCR on the 5' RACE reads. The sample holds more than 25,000 distinct CDR3 sequences, approximately 6.9% seen once. This clonotype was recorded many times. The antigen is unknown. The sequence was obtained from a male donor with early-stage non-small cell lung cancer. The sample here was lung tumor tissue, taken at surgery. The J gene is TRBJ1-1, the V gene TRBV5-1; D unclear. The CDR3: CASSLERPPSTEAFF. CDR3 nucleotides: TGCGCCAGCAGCTTGGAACGGCCACCGAGCACTGAAGCTTTCTTT.